The 27 T cell receptor beta chains below were found in one sample sequenced in a study of molecular identifiers for immune sequencing clone quantification. TCRdb reanalysed the PCR reads using MiXCR and keeps one entry per CDR3 protein. Among nearly 650,000 distinct CDR3 sequences, around 25% were seen once, and the ten largest hold 0.78%. The sequencing sample was made of naive CD8+ T cells from blood, with Jurkat cell RNA spiked in. Described subset: FACS-sorted CD8+CD4-CCR7+CD45RA+ naive T cells. The receptor set was obtained from a human donor in good health. Some libraries in this study had Jurkat cell RNA spiked in.

This clonotype appeared many times. The chain combines TRBV7-9 with TRBJ2-5, with 9 positions matching TRBD1. CDR3 length: 14 amino acids. V trimming: 3 bases; J trimming: 4 bases; junction bases outside the gene matches: 3. Germline V lookup: CDR1 SEHNR, CDR2 FQNEAQ (reference sequence). CDR3 nucleotides: TGTGCCAGCAGCTTCGGGACAGGGCTAGAGACCCAGTACTTC. This sequence encodes CASSFGTGLETQYF.

Comments on this clonotype: A single base separates this from a much larger clone, so it may be a read error. The final CDR3 position lacks the conserved phenylalanine or tryptophan, pointing to a likely read error. The chain has TRBV11-2 and TRBJ1-1, with 8 bases that match TRBD1. The CDR3 totals 15 residues. From germline, CDR1 is SGHAT and CDR2 FQNNGV. V trimming: 4 bases; J trimming: 2 bases; junction bases outside the gene matches: 6. The CDR3 nucleotides read TGTGCCAGCAGCTCTCCGGGACAGGATAACACTGAAGCTTTCTAT. It specifies CASSSPGQDNTEAFY.

This clonotype has more than one count but fewer than ten. The CDR3 carries no conserved terminal phenylalanine or tryptophan, so it likely arises from a read error. The chain has TRBV27 and TRBJ1-4, with D tentatively TRBD1 (5 bases). Trimming took off 3 bases at V and 7 bases at J, with 15 bases between the two ends. The germline gives CDR1 MNHEY, CDR2 SMNVEV (reference sequence). The length of the CDR3 is 15 residues. The CDR3 DNA is TGTGCCAGCAGTTTCCACAGGTCGACGGGTGAAAAACTGTTTCTT. As protein: CASSFHRSTGEKLFL.

This chain connects TRBV19 to TRBJ2-7; D possibly corresponds to TRBD1 (6 bases). CDR3 length: 18 amino acids. The V gene's germline CDR1 is LNHDA and CDR2 SQIVND (reference sequence). Trimming took 1 base from V and 6 from J, leaving 25 bases between them. CDR3 sequence: CASSIVGRVTGTEGEQYF. In DNA form, the CDR3 reads TGTGCCAGTAGTATAGTGGGCAGGGTGACAGGAACGGAAGGCGAGCAGTACTTC.

This clonotype showed up many times. The V call is TRBV13, the J call TRBJ2-4; 9 bases fit TRBD2. The CDR3 has 17 amino acids. Germline V gene lookup returns CDR1 PRHDT and CDR2 FYEKMQ (reference sequence). V lost 5 bases to trimming and J lost 0 bases; unmatched junction nucleotides: 8. As DNA, the CDR3 is TGTGCCAGCAGCGCAAGGGTAGCGGGGGTAGCCAAAAACATTCAGTACTTC. Protein sequence: CASSARVAGVAKNIQYF.

Note on this clonotype: Possible read error: a much larger clone is one base away. This chain connects TRBV12-5 to TRBJ2-7, with D hard to call. There are 11 residues in the CDR3. Germline loops: CDR1 LGHNT, CDR2 FRNRAP. CDR3 protein: CVISRPYEQYF. The CDR3 region has the DNA TGTGTTATTTCCAGGCCCTACGAGCAGTACTTC.

About this clonotype: One base away lies a much larger clone, so this may be a sequencing read error. The CDR3 spells CASSEALQLMGYEQYF. The DNA of the CDR3 is TGTGCCAGCAGTGAAGCGCTCCAGTTAATGGGCTACGAGCAGTACTTC. V gene TRBV6-1 combines with J gene TRBJ2-7, with unresolved D. Germline V gives CDR1 MNHNS, CDR2 SASEGT. The CDR3 extends over 16 amino acids. The V end was cut by 0 bases, the J end by 3 bases, with 15 bases between.

With respect to this clonotype: A read error may be the cause here, since a much bigger clone is one base away. V usage is TRBV14 and J usage is TRBJ2-1; D possibly corresponds to TRBD2 (5 bases). From germline, CDR1 is SGHDN and CDR2 FVKESK. V was shortened by 1 base and J by 5 bases, with 12 bases between the two germline ends. The CDR3 is made up of 15 amino acids. The CDR3 DNA reads as TGTGCCAGCAGCCAAGTCGGGGTTTCCCACAATGAGCAGTTCTTC. This gives the protein CASSQVGVSHNEQFF. Drawing the rest from reference TRBV14 and TRBJ2-1, the complete variable domain is EAGVTQFPSHSVIEKGQTVTLRCDPISGHDNLYWYRRVMGKEIKFLLHFVKESKQDESGMPNNRFLAERTGGTYSTLKVQPAELEDSGVYFCASSQVGVSHNEQFFGPGTRLTVL.

The chain combines TRBV7-8 with TRBJ2-1, with 11 bases fitting TRBD2. The length of the CDR3 is 17 residues. V lost 2 bases and J lost 3; bases outside the gene matches: 6. Germline V gene sequence: CDR1 SGHVS, CDR2 FQNEAQ. The CDR3 coding sequence is TGTGCCAGCAGCTTAAGGGCTAGCGGGGGGTTCTACAATGAGCAGTTCTTC. Its translation: CASSLRASGGFYNEQFF.

In its sample, this clonotype was seen a few times. This may arise from a read error, as a much more abundant clone is one base away. J is TRBJ2-1 and V is TRBV29-1; D ambiguous. This CDR3 comprises 14 residues. Germline V gene sequence: CDR1 SQVTM, CDR2 ANQGSEA. Trimming removed 4 bases at V and 5 bases at J, with 15 bases between. The CDR3 reads CSVGDRLGNNEQFF. CDR3 DNA: TGCAGCGTTGGAGATCGATTGGGAAACAATGAGCAGTTCTTC.

The chain has TRBV3-2 and TRBJ2-3; the table's D call, TRBD2, was not checked against the DNA. TRBV3-2 is flagged as a pseudogene. The CDR3 totals 13 residues. The DNA of the CDR3 is TGTGCCAGCGTGACTAGCGGCCTAGATACGCAGTATTTT. It specifies CASVTSGLDTQYF.

This clonotype was counted ten times or more. The CDR3 region is CSARDWGLAGGTDTQYF. Here the CDR3 DNA reads TGCAGTGCTAGAGATTGGGGCCTAGCGGGAGGCACAGATACGCAGTATTTT. V usage is TRBV20-1 and J usage is TRBJ2-3; 10 bases fit TRBD2. The CDR3 sequence is 17 residues long. The J segment lost 1 base and the V segment lost 0 bases, leaving 7 bases of the junction unmatched. From germline, CDR1 is DFQATT and CDR2 SNEGSKA (reference sequence).

Of note for this clonotype: One end of the junction does not line up with germline, which may come from a read error. This chain uses TRBV5-1 with TRBJ2-7; D may be TRBD1 (5 bases). Per the germline V gene, CDR1 is SGHRS and CDR2 is YFSETQ. This CDR3 region has 12 residues. CDR3 nucleotide sequence: TGCGCCGGCAGCTTGGGGCCAGTCGAGCAGTACTTC. Translating it yields CAGSLGPVEQYF.

The genes are TRBV10-3 and TRBJ2-1; no firm D call. The CDR3 is 14 residues long. Germline V gene data show CDR1 as ENHRY and CDR2 as SYGVKD. The V and J ends lost 2 bases and 8 bases respectively, with 13 bases between them. The CDR3 reads CAISETKAVDEQFF. The CDR3 DNA sequence: TGTGCCATCAGTGAGACGAAGGCAGTCGATGAGCAGTTCTTC.

This clonotype showed up just a few times. The chain couples TRBV11-2 to TRBJ2-6; maybe TRBD1 (5 bases). CDR3 length: 15 amino acids. Trimming pared 5 bases from V and 4 bases from J, leaving 12 bases between. Per germline, CDR1 SGHAT and CDR2 FQNNGV. In DNA form, the CDR3 reads TGTGCCAGCAGCCAGGGCCCGATGGGGGCCAACGTCCTGACTTTC. This encodes CASSQGPMGANVLTF.

The chain links TRBV13 to TRBJ2-1; D gene ambiguous. Germline V gene lookup returns CDR1 PRHDT and CDR2 FYEKMQ (reference sequence). The CDR3 sequence is 14 residues long. Trimming left V 3 bases short and J 0 bases short, with 6 bases between. CDR3 in DNA: TGTGCCAGCAGCTTCGCGAGCTCCTACAATGAGCAGTTCTTC. The encoded protein is CASSFASSYNEQFF.

This clonotype has a count of ten or more. The chain links TRBV5-4 to TRBJ2-3, with TRBD1 as a possible D gene (7 bases). CDR3 length: 18 amino acids. V was pared by 0 bases and J by 5 bases, with 22 bases between. Per germline, CDR1 SGHNT and CDR2 YYREEE (reference sequence). CDR3 in amino acids: CASSLAGGGRGVEDTQYF. The CDR3 DNA reads TGTGCCAGCAGCTTGGCCGGCGGTGGCAGGGGGGTGGAAGATACGCAGTATTTT.

The rearrangement joins TRBV12-3 or TRBV12-4 to TRBJ2-7; 7 bases line up with TRBD1. J was trimmed by 3 bases and V by 6 bases; bases with no gene match: 2. The CDR3 spans 12 residues. The CDR3 loop reads CASRRQGYEQYF. CDR3 bases: TGTGCCAGCAGAAGACAGGGCTACGAGCAGTACTTC.

The CDR3 DNA reads TGCGCCAGCAGCCAAGATCGCGGGACAGGGGTCTACGAGCAGTACTTC. This codes for CASSQDRGTGVYEQYF. The J gene is TRBJ2-7, the V gene TRBV4-1; 10 bases match TRBD1. Germline V gene sequence: CDR1 MGHRA, CDR2 YSYEKL. J was trimmed by 3 bases and V by 0 bases; bases with no gene match: 5. The CDR3 is 16 amino acids.

V gene TRBV7-2 combines with J gene TRBJ1-1; the match to TRBD1 covers 9 bases. The CDR3 contains 15 residues. Germline V gene sequence: CDR1 SGHTA, CDR2 FQGNSA. J was trimmed by 6 bases and V by 3 bases; bases with no gene match: 8. The CDR3 region has the DNA TGTGCCAGCAGCTTCATCGTGACAGGGGGTGCTGAAGCTTTCTTT. Translating it yields CASSFIVTGGAEAFF.

Notes on this clonotype: A read error is possible here, since a much larger clone lies one base away. The chain recombines TRBV4-1 with TRBJ1-1, with TRBD1 as a possible D gene (5 bases). The CDR3 contains 13 residues. Per the germline V gene, CDR1 is MGHRA and CDR2 is YSYEKL. The CDR3 is CASRQDWGGEAFF. As DNA, the CDR3 is TGCGCCAGCCGCCAAGATTGGGGGGGTGAAGCTTTCTTT.

This clonotype was counted many times. J is TRBJ1-5 and V is TRBV4-1; D gene ambiguous. The V gene lost 0 bases and the J gene lost 9 bases, with 9 bases spanning the gap. The CDR3 sequence is 13 residues long. Germline V gives CDR1 MGHRA, CDR2 YSYEKL. In nucleotides, the CDR3 is TGCGCCAGCAGCCAAGATCGAGGTCGGCCCCAGCATTTT. Encoded protein: CASSQDRGRPQHF.

This clonotype was found a few times. The rearrangement links TRBV19 to TRBJ2-7; 12 bases are a match to TRBD2. Germline trimming cut 3 bases from V and 4 bases from J; bases unmatched to any gene: 4. The CDR3 is made up of 15 amino acids. CDR1 is LNHDA, CDR2 SQIVND, per germline (reference sequence). In DNA form, the CDR3 reads TGTGCCAGTAGTATGGGAGGACTAGCGGGGTACGAGCAGTACTTC. Translated: CASSMGGLAGYEQYF.

This clonotype was found many times. The chain recombines TRBV20-1 with TRBJ2-7, with 9 bases identical to TRBD2. In germline, CDR1 is DFQATT, CDR2 SNEGSKA (reference sequence). The CDR3 extends over 17 amino acids. Unmatched junction bases numbered 14, after V lost 0 bases and J lost 5 bases. The CDR3 sequence: CSARDSHVAGVSHEQYF. The CDR3 nucleotides read TGCAGTGCTAGAGACTCCCATGTAGCGGGAGTTTCCCACGAGCAGTACTTC.

This clonotype was counted between two and nine times. This may be a read error, as it is one base from a much larger clone. The chain recombines TRBV6-5 with TRBJ2-7, with D perhaps TRBD1 or TRBD2 (5 bases each). Germline lookup yields CDR1 MNHEY and CDR2 SVGAGI. V lost 6 bases to trimming and J lost 3 bases, with 15 bases between them. This CDR3 is 14 amino acids long. The CDR3 coding sequence is TGTGCCAGCAGGAACGAAGGGACGGTCTACGAGCAGTACTTC. This gives the protein CASRNEGTVYEQYF.

This clonotype was seen a handful of times. This rearrangement joins TRBV20-1 to TRBJ2-7; TRBD2 agrees at 9 bases. Germline CDR1 reads DFQATT; CDR2 reads SNEGSKA (reference sequence). CDR3 length equals 14 residues. With V trimmed by 6 bases and J by 5 bases, 11 bases remained unmatched. CDR3 region: CSAMNSGGFDEQYF. CDR3 in DNA: TGCAGTGCGATGAATAGCGGGGGATTCGACGAGCAGTACTTC.

This clonotype occurred a few times. V gene TRBV7-9 combines with J gene TRBJ1-1; the match to TRBD1 covers 9 bases. From germline, CDR1 is SEHNR and CDR2 FQNEAQ (reference sequence). J was trimmed by 6 bases and V by 6 bases; bases with no gene match: 2. The length of the CDR3 is 12 residues. CDR3 loop: CASRGQGSEAFF. The CDR3 DNA reads TGTGCCAGCAGGGGACAGGGTTCTGAAGCTTTCTTT.